Following are 10 T cell receptor beta chains from one sample sequenced in a study of T cells after posttransplantation cyclophosphamide. The repertoire was sequenced with immunoSEQ multiplex PCR; TCRdb's copy has only in-frame clones and lacks some. The sample carries fewer than 40,000 clones, about 89% recorded once. The naive gate required viable CD3+CD4+ or CD3+CD8+ cells with CCR7+CD45RA+CD45RO-CD95-CD27+CD28+ phenotype. The sample was naive CD4+ T cells sorted from PBMCs. The receptors stem from a woman between 55 and 75 years old in good health, CMV-negative, and a related stem cell transplant donor.

The chain carries TRBV6-5 and TRBJ1-4, with 8 bases lining up with TRBD1. This CDR3 is built from 15 residues. J lost 5 bases, V lost 6 bases, and 8 bases had no gene match. The germline gives CDR1 MNHEY, CDR2 SVGAGI. CDR3 sequence (DNA): TGTGCCAGCAGGTCGCGGGACAGGACGAATGAAAAACTGTTTTTT. This sequence encodes CASRSRDRTNEKLFF.

The genes are TRBV4-3 and TRBJ2-2, with 11 bases lining up with TRBD2. Germline V lookup: CDR1 LGHNA, CDR2 YSLEER. The V gene end was trimmed by 0 bases and the J gene end by 7 bases; junction bases not matched to a gene: 10. This CDR3 region has 18 residues. The CDR3 here is CASSQDTSGGSKIGELFF. Here the CDR3 DNA reads TGCGCCAGCAGCCAAGATACTAGCGGGGGATCTAAGATCGGGGAGCTGTTTTTT.

As concerns this clone: One end of the junction is discordant with germline, which a read error may explain. The V and J genes are TRBV5-4 and TRBJ2-7, with 12 bases aligning to TRBD1. Germline V gives CDR1 SGHNT, CDR2 YYREEE (reference sequence). This CDR3 region has 14 residues. CDR3 protein: CASSWEPGQGAGGF. In DNA form, the CDR3 reads TGTGCCAGCAGCTGGGAACCGGGACAGGGGGCGGGAGGATTC.

The chain employs TRBV6-6 and TRBJ1-1; 7 positions agree with TRBD1. The CDR3 runs 13 residues. Germline values: CDR1 MNHNY, CDR2 SVGAGI (reference sequence). The V gene end was trimmed by 7 bases and the J gene end by 2 bases; junction bases not matched to a gene: 4. The CDR3 DNA is TGTGCCAGCAATGACAGGGCAAACACTGAAGCTTTCTTT. Translation: CASNDRANTEAFF.

The CDR3 sequence is CASSDYRGETQYF. The CDR3 DNA follows: TGTGCCAGCAGCGATTACAGGGGCGAGACCCAGTACTTC. This chain uses TRBV9 with TRBJ2-5; 7 positions agree with TRBD1. Germline V CDR1 and CDR2: SGDLS, YYNGEE. V shed 3 bases and J 5 bases; nucleotides not matched to a gene: 4. This CDR3 has 13 residues.

The chain links TRBV19 to TRBJ2-1; 11 positions match TRBD2. This CDR3 has 15 residues. Germline V lookup: CDR1 LNHDA, CDR2 SQIVND (reference sequence). V lost 1 base and J lost 9; bases outside the gene matches: 5. The CDR3 nucleotides are TGTGCCAGTAGTATAGTTAGCGGGAGGGTTAGTGAGCAGTTCTTC. It yields the protein CASSIVSGRVSEQFF.

The chain carries TRBV6-6 and TRBJ1-5, with D perhaps TRBD1 (6 bases). Germline V CDR1 and CDR2: MNHNY, SVGAGI (reference sequence). This CDR3 is 14 amino acids long. V shed 5 bases and J shed 3 bases, with 11 bases lying between them. The CDR3 region has the DNA TGTGCCAGCAGTCCGGACAGTCCCAATCAGCCCCAGCATTTT. This sequence encodes CASSPDSPNQPQHF.

V is TRBV2 and J is TRBJ2-7; 12 bases fit TRBD2. The V gene's germline CDR1 is SNHLY and CDR2 FYNNEI. This CDR3 contains 15 residues. V shed 6 bases, J shed 2 bases, and the junction held 5 bases outside the gene matches. Written as DNA, the CDR3 is TGTGCCAGCAGGCGACTAGCGGGAGAGACCTACGAGCAGTACTTC. It translates to CASRRLAGETYEQYF.

V and J are TRBV9 and TRBJ1-1; D is possibly TRBD1 (5 bases). Germline CDR1 SGDLS, CDR2 YYNGEE. V dropped 2 bases and J dropped 1 base, with 6 bases sitting between them. The CDR3 loop spans 13 amino acids. The CDR3 loop reads CASSVTGNTEAFF. CDR3 nucleotides: TGTGCCAGCAGCGTTACAGGGAACACTGAAGCTTTCTTT.

This clone was counted a single time. The V call is TRBV19, the J call TRBJ1-1; D is unclear. This CDR3 has 14 residues. In germline, CDR1 is LNHDA, CDR2 SQIVND (reference sequence). V lost 4 bases to trimming and J lost 1 base, with 10 bases between them. As DNA, the CDR3 is TGTGCCAGTAGTACCCTATACAGGAACACTGAAGCTTTCTTT. It specifies CASSTLYRNTEAFF.